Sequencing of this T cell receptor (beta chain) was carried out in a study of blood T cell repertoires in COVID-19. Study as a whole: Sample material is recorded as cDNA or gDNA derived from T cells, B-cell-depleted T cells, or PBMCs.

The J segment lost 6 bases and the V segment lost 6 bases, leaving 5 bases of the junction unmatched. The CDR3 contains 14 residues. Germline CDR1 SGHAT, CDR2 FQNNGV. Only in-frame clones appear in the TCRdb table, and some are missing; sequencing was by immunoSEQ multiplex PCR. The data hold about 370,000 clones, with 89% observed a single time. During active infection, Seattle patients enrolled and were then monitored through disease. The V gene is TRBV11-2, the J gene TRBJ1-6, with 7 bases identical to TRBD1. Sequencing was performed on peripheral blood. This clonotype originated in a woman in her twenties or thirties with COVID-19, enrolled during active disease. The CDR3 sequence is CASSYDRANSPLHF. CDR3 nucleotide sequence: TGTGCCAGCAGTTATGACAGGGCTAATTCACCCCTCCACTTT.